This T cell receptor beta chain was retrieved from a study of blood T cells in healthy people across ages. Notes on the study in general: Whereas aged donors had fewer naive CD4+ cells, long-lived donors had more of them and higher diversity. Changes seen in expanded clonotypes were possibly confounded by donor CMV status left unknown. Diversity estimates from one million T cells were considered underestimates.

The germline V and J ends were trimmed by 5 bases and 5 bases, with 15 bases remaining between them. The germline CDR1 and CDR2 sequences are SGHVS and FNYEAQ. This CDR3 has 14 residues. Primed by a sample-barcoded 5' primer and a J-beta primer mix, a second PCR proceeded for about 7 to 11 cycles. TCRdb fed the 5' RACE reads into MiXCR, producing one record per CDR3 protein. The sample has over 550,000 distinct CDR3 sequences, 25% to 30% seen once. The sample holds many counts of this clonotype. The antigen is unknown. Material for sequencing was blood. The clonotype was recovered from a woman aged 80 or older in good health. V is TRBV7-6 and J is TRBJ2-5, with D possibly being TRBD2 (6 bases). This CDR3 is CASSMISGEETQYF. CDR3 coding DNA: TGTGCCAGCAGCATGATCTCGGGGGAGGAGACCCAGTACTTC.